Each of the 25 T cell receptor beta chains below was sequenced from the same sample in a study of identical twins. Via MiXCR, TCRdb re-called the 5' RACE reads, giving one row per CDR3 protein. The sample yields about 240,000 distinct CDR3 sequences, roughly 13% seen once. The same sample was also used in a study of yellow fever vaccine responses in identical twins.

Source material: memory (CD45RO+) T cells sorted from blood. The receptors come from a woman in her late teens or twenties in good health.

V and J are TRBV6-2 or TRBV6-3 and TRBJ2-7; D uncertain. The CDR3 totals 14 residues. The V gene lost 6 bases and the J gene lost 3 bases, with 15 bases spanning the gap. Germline CDR1 MNHEY, CDR2 SVGEGT. CDR3 sequence: CASSADGADYEQYF. As DNA, the CDR3 is TGTGCCAGCAGCGCGGATGGCGCAGACTACGAGCAGTACTTC.

A few counts support this clonotype. The gene calls are TRBV4-2 and TRBJ2-7; 7 bases line up with TRBD1. The CDR3 has 17 amino acids. V shed 1 base, J shed 1 base, and the junction held 10 bases outside the gene matches. Germline V gene sequence: CDR1 LGHNA, CDR2 YNFKEQ. In DNA form, the CDR3 reads TGTGCCAGCAGCCAAGTCGCTGGTCAGGGGGAATCCTACGAGCAGTACTTC. Translated, it gives CASSQVAGQGESYEQYF.

This clonotype occurred a few times. This chain joins TRBV20-1 and TRBJ2-3; D may be TRBD1 or TRBD2 (5 bases each). CDR1 is DFQATT, CDR2 SNEGSKA, per germline (reference sequence). The CDR3 runs 13 residues. Trimming left V 1 base short and J 4 bases short, with 9 bases between. The CDR3 reads CSARAQGADTQYF. The CDR3 DNA reads TGCAGTGCTAGAGCCCAGGGAGCAGATACGCAGTATTTT.

In its sample, this clonotype was seen a few times. The chain uses TRBV6-1 and TRBJ1-2; 9 bases line up with TRBD1. Looked up from germline, CDR1 is MNHNS and CDR2 is SASEGT. V dropped 6 bases and J dropped 7; count of bases not matched to a gene: 6. The CDR3 runs to 13 residues. DNA of the CDR3: TGTGCCAGCAGGGCCAGACAGGGGGGTGGCTACACCTTC. Its protein is CASRARQGGGYTF.

This clonotype was seen a few times. This chain links TRBV18 with TRBJ2-2; 10 bases fit TRBD1. The CDR3 covers 15 residues. V shed 4 bases, J shed 6 bases, and the junction held 5 bases outside the gene matches. Germline CDR1 and CDR2: KGHSH and LQKENI. The CDR3 sequence is CASSQDRGTSGELFF. The CDR3 coding sequence is TGTGCCAGCTCACAGGACAGGGGGACATCCGGGGAGCTGTTTTTT.

This clonotype was counted ten times or more. The chain has TRBV20-1 and TRBJ1-2; possible D gene TRBD1, 5 bases. In germline, CDR1 is DFQATT, CDR2 SNEGSKA (reference sequence). The CDR3 sequence is 12 residues long. Trimming removed 4 bases at V and 4 bases at J, with 10 bases between. The CDR3 DNA sequence: TGCAGTGCTAAGGACAAACCCTATGGCTACACCTTC. Translating gives CSAKDKPYGYTF.

This chain joins TRBV7-9 and TRBJ2-7, with D unresolved. Germline CDR1 is SEHNR and CDR2 is FQNEAQ (reference sequence). Trimming stripped 6 bases from V and 3 bases from J, with 15 bases between. The length of the CDR3 is 14 residues. CDR3 region: CASSLLEGYYEQYF. The CDR3, as DNA: TGTGCCAGCAGTTTATTGGAAGGGTACTACGAGCAGTACTTC.

This clonotype was seen a few times. This chain connects TRBV12-3 or TRBV12-4 to TRBJ2-3, with 10 bases lining up with TRBD2. V lost 5 bases to trimming and J lost 0 bases; unmatched junction nucleotides: 11. The CDR3 covers 18 residues. This CDR3 is CASSPGGLAVASTDTQYF. The CDR3 nucleotides read TGTGCCAGCAGTCCCGGCGGACTAGCGGTAGCTAGCACAGATACGCAGTATTTT.

This clonotype was counted ten times or more. The chain combines TRBV29-1 with TRBJ2-1, with 8 positions matching TRBD1. The CDR3 totals 14 residues. Per germline, CDR1 SQVTM and CDR2 ANQGSEA. V gave up 7 bases and J gave up 5 bases; unmatched junction bases: 10. The CDR3 DNA reads TGCAGCGCCACAAAACAGGGGGGCCACAATGAGCAGTTCTTC. It is translated as CSATKQGGHNEQFF.

This clonotype was seen a few times. This chain connects TRBV20-1 to TRBJ2-7; TRBD1 aligns across 7 bases. The V gene's germline CDR1 is DFQATT and CDR2 SNEGSKA (reference sequence). The V segment lost 0 bases and the J segment 1 base; nucleotides outside the gene matches: 6. The CDR3 length is 15 residues. The CDR3 sequence is CSARDLETGSYEQYF. CDR3 coding DNA: TGCAGTGCTAGAGATCTCGAGACAGGGTCCTACGAGCAGTACTTC.

The rearrangement links TRBV3-1 to TRBJ2-1; 8 nucleotides agree with TRBD1. Trimming took 4 bases from V and 4 from J; bases not matched to a gene: 9. The CDR3 sequence is 16 residues long. CDR1 is LGHDT, CDR2 YNNKEL, per germline (reference sequence). For the CDR3, the DNA is TGTGCCAGCAGCCCCCCAGACAGGGGATCATACAATGAGCAGTTCTTC. Translation: CASSPPDRGSYNEQFF.

This chain uses TRBV6-1 with TRBJ1-1; 7 positions agree with TRBD1. CDR3 size: 15 residues. Germline CDR1 is MNHNS and CDR2 is SASEGT. The V gene end was trimmed by 6 bases and the J gene end by 8 bases; junction bases not matched to a gene: 15. CDR3 in amino acids: CASSPTPGGAEEAFF. As DNA, the CDR3 is TGTGCCAGCAGCCCAACCCCAGGGGGAGCAGAAGAAGCTTTCTTT.

Only a few counts were recorded for this clonotype. The genes are TRBV28 and TRBJ2-3; tentative D call: TRBD2 (6 bases). The germline V gene has CDR1 MDHEN and CDR2 SYDVKM. The CDR3 loop spans 14 amino acids. The germline V and J ends were trimmed by 6 bases and 4 bases, with 14 bases remaining between them. CDR3 sequence (DNA): TGTGCCAGCAGAAATGCCGGGAGCTCAGATACGCAGTATTTT. This codes for CASRNAGSSDTQYF.

The chain couples TRBV7-2 to TRBJ2-7; TRBD1 aligns across 9 bases. Trimming cost V 5 bases and J 2 bases; bases outside gene matches: 4. Per the germline V gene, CDR1 is SGHTA and CDR2 is FQGNSA. This CDR3 is 14 amino acids long. The CDR3 bases are TGTGCCAGCAGCGAATACAGGGGGCCCTACGAGCAGTACTTC. It translates to CASSEYRGPYEQYF. The whole variable domain, filled in from reference TRBV7-2 and TRBJ2-7, reads GAGVSQSPSNKVTEKGKDVELRCDPISGHTALYWYRQSLGQGLEFLIYFQGNSAPDKSGLPSDRFSAERTGGSVSTLTIQRTQQEDSAVYLCASSEYRGPYEQYFGPGTRLTVT.

This clonotype has a count of ten or more. The CDR3 DNA reads TGTGCCAGCAGCTTACACAGGGGGCTTGGAATGAACACTGAAGCTTTCTTT. Translation gives CASSLHRGLGMNTEAFF. The V gene is TRBV5-5, the J gene TRBJ1-1, with TRBD1 matching 9 bases. This CDR3 is built from 17 residues. The V and J ends lost 2 bases and 0 bases, in that order; junction bases with no gene match: 8. Germline CDR1 and CDR2: SGHKS and YYEKEE (reference sequence).

Comment on this clonotype: One junction end disagrees with the germline gene, perhaps due to a read error. The rearrangement joins TRBV20-1 to TRBJ2-3; a possible D gene is TRBD1 (5 bases). CDR3 length: 16 residues. Germline V gene data show CDR1 as DFQATT and CDR2 as SNEGSKA (reference sequence). CDR3 nucleotides: TGCTGTGCTATCCGGGTAGGGGCAGGTAGCACAGATACGCAGTATTTT. This sequence encodes CCAIRVGAGSTDTQYF.

The sample holds a few counts of this clonotype. CDR3 protein: CASSLGKSSGANVLTF. The CDR3, as DNA: TGTGCCAGCAGCTTGGGGAAGTCCTCTGGGGCCAACGTCCTGACTTTC. This chain links TRBV5-4 with TRBJ2-6; D call uncertain. V lost 0 bases and J 0 bases, leaving 7 bases between the germline ends. The CDR3 runs 16 residues. The germline V gene has CDR1 SGHNT and CDR2 YYREEE (reference sequence).

On this clonotype itself: This may arise from a read error, as a much more abundant clone is one base away. The chain couples TRBV7-9 to TRBJ1-5; D call uncertain. Germline CDR1 is SEHNR and CDR2 is FQNEAQ (reference sequence). The CDR3 totals 14 residues. Trimming cost V 3 bases and J 0 bases, with 6 bases left between them. The CDR3 is CASSLTGSNQPQHF. The CDR3 DNA reads as TGTGCCAGCAGCTTGACCGGTAGCAATCAGCCCCAGCATTTT.

This clonotype was recorded at least ten times. The J gene is TRBJ2-3, the V gene TRBV2; no reliable D call. Germline CDR1 and CDR2: SNHLY and FYNNEI. Between the trimmed V and J ends, which lost 8 bases and 0 bases, there was a span of 18 bases. The CDR3 loop spans 16 amino acids. CDR3 sequence reads: CASALGRLSSTDTQYF. The CDR3 DNA is TGTGCCAGCGCCCTGGGCAGGTTATCTAGCACAGATACGCAGTATTTT.

This clonotype has ten or more counts. The chain combines TRBV6-1 with TRBJ1-1; D ambiguous. The V gene lost 6 bases and the J gene lost 5 bases, with 19 bases spanning the gap. The germline gives CDR1 MNHNS, CDR2 SASEGT. The CDR3 covers 15 residues. In nucleotides, the CDR3 is TGTGCCAGCAGCCCTACCGCCGGTTACGGTACTGAAGCTTTCTTT. This encodes CASSPTAGYGTEAFF.

This clonotype was detected many times. V gene TRBV2 combines with J gene TRBJ2-1; 9 bases map to TRBD2. V dropped 7 bases and J dropped 7; count of bases not matched to a gene: 11. In germline, CDR1 is SNHLY, CDR2 FYNNEI. The CDR3 is 15 residues long. The CDR3 coding sequence is TGTGCCAGCATTAAAGCGGGAGGAGGAATAAATGAGCAGTTCTTC. It encodes CASIKAGGGINEQFF.

The chain's CDR3 is CASSKGGWTGETQYF. In DNA, the CDR3 is TGTGCCAGCAGTAAGGGGGGCTGGACAGGAGAGACCCAGTACTTC. The rearrangement joins TRBV12-3 or TRBV12-4 to TRBJ2-5; D is perhaps TRBD1 (7 bases). The length of the CDR3 is 15 residues. The V gene lost 5 bases and the J gene lost 4 bases, with 17 bases spanning the gap.

This chain links TRBV5-1 with TRBJ2-1, with a weak D call TRBD1 (6 bases). Germline-derived CDR1 and CDR2 are SGHRS and YFSETQ. CDR3 length: 15 amino acids. V gave up 4 bases and J gave up 0 bases, with 11 bases separating them. The CDR3 DNA sequence: TGCGCCAGCAGCCCCACAGGGTACTCCTACAATGAGCAGTTCTTC. Translation: CASSPTGYSYNEQFF.

Turning to this clonotype: This may stem from a read error, because a much larger clone lies one nucleotide away. V and J are TRBV20-1 and TRBJ2-1; 11 nucleotides agree with TRBD2. Germline CDR1 DFQATT, CDR2 SNEGSKA (reference sequence). CDR3 length: 14 residues. The CDR3 loop is CSAPLAGGSNEQLF. CDR3 bases: TGCAGTGCTCCTCTAGCGGGAGGTTCCAATGAGCAGTTATTC.

In its sample, this clonotype was seen many times. This rearrangement joins TRBV5-1 to TRBJ2-3; 13 nucleotides line up with TRBD2. The CDR3 covers 17 residues. CDR1 is SGHRS, CDR2 YFSETQ, per germline. V lost 4 bases, J lost 2 bases, and 7 bases stayed unmatched. CDR3 residues: CASSPGTSGTLTDTQYF. The DNA for the CDR3 is TGCGCCAGCAGCCCGGGGACTAGCGGGACCCTCACAGATACGCAGTATTTT. Using reference TRBV5-1 and TRBJ2-3 for the parts outside the CDR3, the full variable domain is KAGVTQTPRYLIKTRGQQVTLSCSPISGHRSVSWYQQTPGQGLQFLFEYFSETQRNKGNFPGRFSGRQFSNSRSEMNVSTLELGDSALYLCASSPGTSGTLTDTQYFGPGTRLTVL.